The sequence of this T cell receptor beta chain was determined in a study of identical twins. The CDR3 runs 15 residues. Germline V gives CDR1 SGHRS, CDR2 YFSETQ. V was trimmed by 1 base and J by 0 bases, leaving 9 bases between them. In every case, the donor was a healthy Caucasian. Regarding the study as a whole: Out-of-frame TCR alpha sharing observed in monozygotic twins exceeded model estimates.

From the 5' RACE reads, TCRdb called clonotypes with MiXCR, one entry per CDR3 protein. The table includes around 220,000 distinct CDR3 sequences, about 10% detected once. This clonotype came up many times. The antigen remains undetermined. The chain uses TRBV5-1 and TRBJ2-3; D gene unclear. This sequence was found in a man aged 50-59 years in good health. The sequenced sample consisted of memory T cells sorted from blood. This CDR3 reads CASSLYPSSTDTQYF. CDR3 nucleotide sequence: TGCGCCAGCAGCTTGTACCCCTCAAGCACAGATACGCAGTATTTT.